Listed here are 22 T cell receptor beta chains from one sample, sequenced in a study of blood T cell repertoires in COVID-19. Only in-frame clones appear in the TCRdb table, and some are missing; sequencing was by immunoSEQ multiplex PCR. The sample gives about 100,000 clones, approximately 88% of which show up once; 15% to 20% is in the top ten. Sequenced material: peripheral blood. These TCRs come from a woman between 55 and 75 years old with acute or convalescent COVID-19.

This sequence joins TRBV30 and TRBJ1-2, with a tentative D call TRBD1 (5 bases). In germline, CDR1 is GTSNPN, CDR2 SVGIG (reference sequence). CDR3 size: 14 residues. V gave up 1 base and J gave up 2 bases, with 11 bases separating them. The CDR3 coding sequence is TGTGCCTGGAGTGAGGACAAGACCAACTATGGCTACACCTTC. As protein: CAWSEDKTNYGYTF.

This chain joins TRBV19 and TRBJ1-6, with D unclear. The germline V and J ends were trimmed by 3 bases and 6 bases, with 15 bases remaining between them. CDR1 and CDR2 (germline): LNHDA, SQIVND (reference sequence). The CDR3 runs 16 residues. This CDR3 is CASSIGRGSSNSPLHF. The CDR3 coding sequence is TGTGCCAGTAGTATCGGTCGAGGATCATCTAATTCACCCCTCCACTTT.

This clone was seen only once. This sequence joins TRBV5-1 and TRBJ2-1; 7 bases line up with TRBD2. This CDR3 contains 15 residues. Unmatched junction bases numbered 4, after V lost 4 bases and J lost 0 bases. Germline CDR1 SGHRS, CDR2 YFSETQ. The CDR3 coding sequence is TGCGCCAGCAGCCCCGGGACTATCTCCTACAATGAGCAGTTCTTC. Amino acids: CASSPGTISYNEQFF. Complete variable domain (other parts from reference TRBV5-1 and TRBJ2-1): KAGVTQTPRYLIKTRGQQVTLSCSPISGHRSVSWYQQTPGQGLQFLFEYFSETQRNKGNFPGRFSGRQFSNSRSEMNVSTLELGDSALYLCASSPGTISYNEQFFGPGTRLTVL.

The chain recombines TRBV2 with TRBJ1-2, with 7 bases that match TRBD1. V shed 0 bases, J shed 4 bases, and the junction held 11 bases outside the gene matches. The CDR3 has 17 amino acids. Per the germline V gene, CDR1 is SNHLY and CDR2 is FYNNEI. Written as DNA, the CDR3 is TGTGCCAGCAGTGAAGCGAGAAACAGGGGACCAAGCTATGGCTACACCTTC. This gives the protein CASSEARNRGPSYGYTF.

This clone was picked up one time. The V call is TRBV12-3 or TRBV12-4, the J call TRBJ2-3; a possible D gene is TRBD1 (7 bases). V was trimmed by 6 bases and J by 9 bases, leaving 13 bases between them. The CDR3 length is 12 residues. This CDR3 is CASRKTGRTQYF. CDR3 sequence (DNA): TGTGCCAGCAGGAAGACAGGGAGGACGCAGTATTTT.

The CDR3 protein is CASSPFRLAGGGNIQYF. In DNA form, the CDR3 reads TGTGCCAGCAGCCCTTTTCGACTAGCGGGGGGAGGGAACATTCAGTACTTC. The gene calls are TRBV5-6 and TRBJ2-4; 13 nucleotides line up with TRBD2. Germline V gives CDR1 SGHDT, CDR2 YYEEEE. V was clipped by 4 bases and J by 7 bases; unmatched bases: 11. The CDR3 runs to 17 residues.

This chain links TRBV28 with TRBJ1-5, with TRBD1 as a possible D gene (5 bases). V was cut by 4 bases and J by 8 bases, with 15 bases left in between. The CDR3 consists of 14 residues. Germline V lookup: CDR1 MDHEN, CDR2 SYDVKM. CDR3 in DNA: TGTGCCAGCAGTTCCTTCGGGACTGGGGAGCCCCAGCATTTT. Amino acid sequence: CASSSFGTGEPQHF.

This sequence joins TRBV2 and TRBJ1-2; tentatively, D is TRBD1 (6 bases). Germline CDR1 is SNHLY and CDR2 is FYNNEI. Trimming took 6 bases from V and 4 from J, leaving 12 bases between them. The CDR3 covers 13 residues. In nucleotides, the CDR3 is TGTGCCAGCAGCTCGCAGGGGAGCTATGGCTACACCTTC. It translates to CASSSQGSYGYTF.

This sequence joins TRBV7-6 and TRBJ1-2; TRBD1 matches 8 bases. V dropped 1 base and J dropped 8; count of bases not matched to a gene: 12. This CDR3 has 16 residues. The germline CDR1 and CDR2 sequences are SGHVS and FNYEAQ. The CDR3 loop is CASSLVGGAGGAGYTF. The CDR3 DNA reads TGTGCCAGCAGCTTAGTCGGTGGCGCAGGGGGCGCAGGCTACACCTTC.

The chain employs TRBV19 and TRBJ1-2; D call uncertain. Trimming cost V 5 bases and J 3 bases, with 16 bases left between them. Germline CDR1 is LNHDA and CDR2 is SQIVND (reference sequence). CDR3 length: 15 residues. CDR3 in amino acids: CASSASGRAYYGYTF. DNA of the CDR3: TGTGCCAGTAGTGCCTCGGGGAGAGCATACTATGGCTACACCTTC.

This chain links TRBV30 with TRBJ1-1, with unresolved D. Germline V lookup: CDR1 GTSNPN, CDR2 SVGIG (reference sequence). Trimming stripped 4 bases from V and 1 base from J, with 10 bases between. The CDR3 has 13 residues. CDR3: CAWTEQRNTEAFF. In nucleotides, the CDR3 is TGTGCCTGGACGGAACAGAGGAACACTGAAGCTTTCTTT.

This chain joins TRBV7-2 and TRBJ2-7; D remains unclear. The CDR3 loop spans 13 amino acids. Trimming removed 5 bases at V and 2 bases at J, with 10 bases between. Germline assignment: CDR1 SGHTA and CDR2 FQGNSA. CDR3 DNA sequence: TGTGCCAGCAGCCTCCCCGGTGCCTACGAGCAGTACTTC. This encodes CASSLPGAYEQYF. Supplemented by reference TRBV7-2 and TRBJ2-7, the full variable domain reads GAGVSQSPSNKVTEKGKDVELRCDPISGHTALYWYRQSLGQGLEFLIYFQGNSAPDKSGLPSDRFSAERTGGSVSTLTIQRTQQEDSAVYLCASSLPGAYEQYFGPGTRLTVT.

J is TRBJ2-5 and V is TRBV5-4, with D possibly matching TRBD2 (5 bases). V was pared by 5 bases and J by 1 base, with 9 bases between. The germline gives CDR1 SGHNT, CDR2 YYREEE (reference sequence). The CDR3 is 13 residues long. CDR3 bases: TGTGCCAGCAGGCCGAGGGCCCAAGAGACCCAGTACTTC. This encodes CASRPRAQETQYF.

The V call is TRBV28, the J call TRBJ1-6; 9 nucleotides match TRBD1. The CDR3 consists of 15 residues. The V segment lost 4 bases and the J segment 10 bases; nucleotides outside the gene matches: 8. Germline loops: CDR1 MDHEN, CDR2 SYDVKM. CDR3 sequence reads: CASSSAAQGASPLHF. The CDR3 DNA sequence: TGTGCCAGCAGTTCGGCTGCACAGGGGGCATCACCCCTCCACTTT.

This chain connects TRBV6-5 to TRBJ1-2, with TRBD1 identical over 8 bases. V was clipped by 2 bases and J by 4 bases; unmatched bases: 9. Germline CDR1 reads MNHEY; CDR2 reads SVGAGI. This CDR3 comprises 16 residues. CDR3 in DNA: TGTGCCAGCAGTTACCTCCCGGGGACAGGCCCCTATGGCTACACCTTC. This gives the protein CASSYLPGTGPYGYTF.

V and J are TRBV24-1 and TRBJ2-5; possible D gene TRBD2, 5 bases. CDR3 length equals 15 residues. Germline CDR1 KGHDR, CDR2 SFDVKD. V dropped 1 base and J dropped 3 bases, with 11 bases sitting between them. For the CDR3, the DNA is TGTGCCACCAGTGATTTTTTGGACGGGAAAGAGACCCAGTACTTC. This translates into CATSDFLDGKETQYF.

This sequence joins TRBV6-2 or TRBV6-3 and TRBJ1-2, with unresolved D. The CDR3 length is 15 residues. V lost 2 bases, J lost 5 bases, and 15 bases lay in between. Looked up from germline, CDR1 is MNHEY and CDR2 is SVGEGT. The CDR3 sequence is CASSYRSGVAYGYTF. The CDR3 DNA sequence: TGTGCCAGCAGTTACCGTAGCGGGGTAGCGTATGGCTACACCTTC.

The genes are TRBV28 and TRBJ2-5, with TRBD1 identical over 8 bases. The CDR3 loop spans 15 amino acids. J was trimmed by 4 bases and V by 6 bases; bases with no gene match: 10. The germline CDR1 and CDR2 sequences are MDHEN and SYDVKM. The CDR3 reads CASRQRTGGRETQYF. In DNA form, the CDR3 reads TGTGCCAGCAGGCAGAGAACAGGGGGGCGAGAGACCCAGTACTTC.

The V and J genes are TRBV5-1 and TRBJ1-1; 9 positions agree with TRBD1. Germline loops: CDR1 SGHRS, CDR2 YFSETQ. This CDR3 spans 14 amino acids. After removal of 0 bases from V and 11 bases from J, the junction contained 8 bases not matched to a gene. The CDR3 DNA sequence: TGCGCCAGCAGCTTGGAAGCCGGGACAGGGAAGGCTTTCTTT. It translates to CASSLEAGTGKAFF.

The chain recombines TRBV6-5 with TRBJ1-4, with 8 positions matching TRBD1. Germline CDR1 and CDR2: MNHEY and SVGAGI. The CDR3 has 13 amino acids. After removal of 11 bases from V and 7 bases from J, the junction contained 9 bases not matched to a gene. CDR3 loop: CAGRTGGREKLFF. In DNA form, the CDR3 reads TGTGCCGGAAGAACAGGGGGGCGTGAAAAACTGTTTTTT.

In regard to this clone: Additional DNA sequences in this sample encode the identical CDR3. The chain joins TRBV19 to TRBJ2-7; 7 nucleotides line up with TRBD1. With V trimmed by 5 bases and J by 0 bases, 4 bases remained unmatched. In germline, CDR1 is LNHDA, CDR2 SQIVND (reference sequence). This CDR3 is 14 amino acids long. The CDR3 is CASSVRDSSYEQYF. In DNA form, the CDR3 reads TGTGCCAGTAGTGTCCGGGACAGCTCCTACGAGCAGTACTTC.

This clone was detected a few times. The V gene is TRBV5-1, the J gene TRBJ2-5, with D perhaps matching TRBD1 (5 bases). Germline lookup yields CDR1 SGHRS and CDR2 YFSETQ. V was pared by 3 bases and J by 4 bases, with 16 bases between. The CDR3 runs 15 residues. The CDR3 is CASSWGIEPSETQYF. Written as DNA, the CDR3 is TGCGCCAGCAGCTGGGGCATTGAGCCGTCAGAGACCCAGTACTTC.